These 6 T cell receptor beta chains came from one sample sequenced in a study of Graves' ophthalmopathy and Graves' hyperthyroidism. For repertoire sequencing, the TCR beta CDR3 regions were amplified from RNA transcripts. An opening RT-PCR round employed HTBI primers and preceded a second-round multiplex PCR. Each CDR3 protein gets one entry after TCRdb re-called the multiplex PCR reads with MiXCR. The sample has 400,000 to 450,000 distinct CDR3 sequences, approximately 21% seen once; the top ten hold roughly 3%. The sequenced material came from peripheral blood. The receptors originated from a woman aged 18-29 years with stable Graves' hyperthyroidism.

This chain connects TRBV28 to TRBJ2-7, with 8 bases identical to TRBD2. Germline trimming cut 6 bases from V and 2 bases from J; bases unmatched to any gene: 12. The CDR3 length is 16 residues. Germline V gene lookup returns CDR1 MDHEN and CDR2 SYDVKM. CDR3 sequence (DNA): TGTGCCAGCAGCCCCAGCGGGACTAGTCGAGCCTACGAGCAGTACTTC. Residues: CASSPSGTSRAYEQYF.

This clonotype was detected many times. The chain carries TRBV7-6 and TRBJ2-5; unclear D gene. CDR3 length equals 15 residues. Trimming removed 5 bases from V and 2 bases from J, with 15 bases in between. In germline, CDR1 is SGHVS, CDR2 FNYEAQ. CDR3 loop: CASSLERHLQETQYF. CDR3 in DNA: TGTGCCAGCAGCCTCGAGCGACACCTACAAGAGACCCAGTACTTC.

This clonotype was counted at least ten times. The chain couples TRBV6-5 to TRBJ1-1, with unresolved D. CDR3 size: 13 residues. The germline V gene encodes CDR1 MNHEY and CDR2 SVGAGI. The V and J ends lost 5 bases and 2 bases respectively, with 9 bases between them. CDR3: CASSRQFNTEAFF. As DNA, the CDR3 is TGTGCCAGCAGTCGGCAGTTTAACACTGAAGCTTTCTTT.

The chain recombines TRBV28 with TRBJ1-1, with TRBD1 identical over 10 bases. CDR3 length: 16 residues. Losses at the gene ends were 2 bases for V and 5 bases for J; bases not matched to a gene: 8. Germline V gene sequence: CDR1 MDHEN, CDR2 SYDVKM. CDR3 in DNA: TGTGCCAGCAGTTTACCGACAGGGGGCGAGCGGACTGAAGCTTTCTTT. Translated: CASSLPTGGERTEAFF.

This clonotype came up many times. The V gene is TRBV10-3, the J gene TRBJ2-4; D possibly corresponds to TRBD1 (5 bases). Germline CDR1 ENHRY, CDR2 SYGVKD. Trimming left V 3 bases short and J 1 base short, with 10 bases between. The CDR3 runs 15 residues. CDR3 region: CAISERGIAKNIQYF. Here the CDR3 DNA reads TGTGCCATCAGTGAAAGGGGAATCGCCAAAAACATTCAGTACTTC.

This clonotype was counted at least ten times. The rearrangement uses TRBV4-2 and TRBJ2-7; 12 nucleotides match TRBD2. The CDR3 totals 16 residues. Trimming at V came to 0 bases and at J to 1 base, leaving 1 base not matched to a gene. Germline CDR1 is LGHNA and CDR2 is YNFKEQ. Here the CDR3 DNA reads TGTGCCAGCAGCCAAGAGACTAGCGGGAGTTCCTACGAGCAGTACTTC. It translates to CASSQETSGSSYEQYF.